The rows below give T cell receptor beta chains drawn from one sample of a study of cytomegalovirus exposure and HLA in healthy donors. TCRdb's copy holds only in-frame clones and misses some; the assay was immunoSEQ multiplex PCR. The data contain more than 85,000 clones, approximately 82% of them seen just once; the ten biggest clones take up about an eighth. Sequenced sample: PBMCs. The receptors derive from a man under 40 in good health and CMV-seropositive. The CDR3 runs from the conserved cysteine through the conserved F or W. D genes are given only for firm matches. Not every row has a clone size; where given, it reads once, few, many or a size class.

V gene	clone size	J gene	D gene	CDR3 DNA	CDR3 protein
TRBV9	NA	TRBJ1-1	NA	TGTGCCAGCAGCGTAGGGTCATCAGGCAGGGGTGCCCCTGAAGCTTTCTTT	CASSVGSSGRGAPEAFF
TRBV18	NA	TRBJ2-7	NA	TGTGCCAGCTCACCACTAGCGACCTACGAGCAGTACTTC	CASSPLATYEQYF
TRBV5-1	NA	TRBJ2-6	TRBD1	TGCGCCAGCAGCCCACTGACAGGGGCACGCTCTGGGGCCAACGTCCTGACTTTC	CASSPLTGARSGANVLTF
TRBV18	NA	TRBJ1-2	NA	TGTGCCAGCTCACCATCGGCGGGGACCAGCTATGGCTACACCTTC	CASSPSAGTSYGYTF
TRBV11-2	NA	TRBJ2-7	NA	TGTGCCAGCAGCTTAGACAATCCCGGGCAGTACTTC	CASSLDNPGQYF
TRBV4-3	NA	TRBJ2-5	TRBD2	TGCGCCAGCAGCCCAAGCGGGGGGGCGTGGGAGACCCAGTACTTC	CASSPSGGAWETQYF
TRBV7-9	NA	TRBJ2-7	TRBD1	TGTGCCAGCAGCCGTGGACAGGGGGCTAGCTACGAGCAGTACTTC	CASSRGQGASYEQYF
TRBV7-2	NA	TRBJ2-7	TRBD2	TGTGCCAGCAGCATAATACTAGCGGGGGGGCGCGACGAGCAGTACTTC	CASSIILAGGRDEQYF
TRBV6-5	NA	TRBJ2-1	NA	TGTGCCAGCAGTTACTCAGGGAGCCAAAATGAGCAGTTCTTC	CASSYSGSQNEQFF
TRBV5-5	NA	TRBJ2-7	NA	TGTGCCAGCAAGGGTGCGCGCAGGACTCTCGAGCAGTACTTC	CASKGARRTLEQYF
TRBV7-3	NA	TRBJ1-2	NA	TGTGCCAGCAGCCGCCGAGGGGGCTATGGCTACACCTTC	CASSRRGGYGYTF
TRBV30	NA	TRBJ2-3	TRBD1	TGTGCCTGGAGTGTCGGCAGGGGGAAGACAGATACGCAGTATTTT	CAWSVGRGKTDTQYF
TRBV2	NA	TRBJ2-1	TRBD2	TGTGCCAGCAGAAAGACTAGCGGGGGAGTTAATGAGCAGTTCTTC	CASRKTSGGVNEQFF
TRBV4-1	NA	TRBJ2-2	TRBD2	TGCGCCAGCAGCACCCGGCTAGCGGGGGGCAACACCGGGGAGCTGTTTTTT	CASSTRLAGGNTGELFF
TRBV7-7	NA	TRBJ2-5	TRBD1	TGTGCTAGCAGTCGGGGACAGGGGGCGGGGGAGACCCAGTACTTC	CASSRGQGAGETQYF
TRBV5-1	NA	TRBJ2-3	NA	TGCGCCAGCAGCTTGGGCCCGGGGGCGGGGGAGACAGATACGCAGTATTTT	CASSLGPGAGETDTQYF
TRBV5-6	NA	TRBJ1-4	TRBD1	TGTGCCAGCAGCCCGCCTGGGGACAGGGGCGAAAAACTGTTTTTT	CASSPPGDRGEKLFF
TRBV7-7	once	TRBJ1-6	NA	TGTGCTAGCAGCTCGCGTTGGGGGACAACCCTCCACTTC	CASSSRWGTTLHF
TRBV5-1	NA	TRBJ2-2	TRBD1	TGCGCCAGCAGCCTGGCAGGGGGCGCCTCCGGGGAGCTGTTTTTT	CASSLAGGASGELFF
TRBV19	NA	TRBJ2-3	NA	TGTGCCAGTAGTATCCGGCAGGGTCGGGATACGCAGTATTTT	CASSIRQGRDTQYF
TRBV5-6	NA	TRBJ2-5	NA	TGTGCCAGCAGCTTGGGTTCTCGCGGTTACCAAGAGACCCAGTACTTC	CASSLGSRGYQETQYF
TRBV4-1	NA	TRBJ1-1	NA	TGCGCCAGCAGCGTCAGAAAGGGGGGGGTCACTGAAGCTTTCTTT	CASSVRKGGVTEAFF
TRBV5-8	NA	TRBJ2-5	TRBD2	TGTGCCAGCAGCTCTGGAGGGACTAGTATGGAGACCCAGTACTTC	CASSSGGTSMETQYF
TRBV30	NA	TRBJ2-1	NA	TGTGCCTGGAGTGTACCAGGGGCCTACAATGAGCAGTTCTTC	CAWSVPGAYNEQFF
TRBV11-2	NA	TRBJ2-5	NA	TGTGCCAGCAGCTTAGGCGAAGAGACCCAGTACTTC	CASSLGEETQYF
TRBV10-3	NA	TRBJ2-7	NA	TGTGCCATCAGTGGGGCCCACGAGCAGTACTTC	CAISGAHEQYF
TRBV28	few	TRBJ2-1	NA	TGTGCCAGCAGTTTATGGGCAGGGGACCGATACAATGAGCAGTTCTTC	CASSLWAGDRYNEQFF
TRBV5-6	NA	TRBJ2-7	TRBD1	TGTGCCAGCAGCCCGAACGACAGGGCTGGTTACGAGCAGTACTTC	CASSPNDRAGYEQYF
TRBV7-2	NA	TRBJ2-3	TRBD2	TGTGCCAGCAGCTTAGGGACTAGCGGGTCCGCGCAGTATTTT	CASSLGTSGSAQYF